A selection of T cell receptor beta chains follows, all from one sample in a study of T cell responses to AZD1222 COVID-19 vaccine. Clones were read by immunoSEQ multiplex PCR, and TCRdb kept only the in-frame ones, dropping some. Among roughly 160,000 clones listed, around 91% were seen once. The specimen was peripheral blood, collected on day 0 of AZD1222 vaccination. These receptors were taken from an adult in good health. Both conserved end residues are part of each CDR3. D genes are given only for firm matches. The size field is filled for only some rows; it gives once, few, many or a size class.

size	D	length	V	J	DNA	CDR3
NA	NA	15	TRBV4-1	TRBJ2-3	TGCGCCAGCAGCCAGCCAGTTCGTGGGGGATATACGCAGTATTTT	CASSQPVRGGYTQYF
NA	NA	19	TRBV7-2	TRBJ1-6	TGTGCCAGCAGCTTAGCTAGGGTTAGTTGGACAGACTCAAATTCACCCCTCCACTTT	CASSLARVSWTDSNSPLHF
many	NA	16	TRBV11-2	TRBJ1-6	TGTGCCAGCAGCTTAGAGCTGTCAGCATATAATTCACCCCTCCACTTT	CASSLELSAYNSPLHF
NA	NA	14	TRBV5-1	TRBJ2-2	TGCGCCAGCAGCCTTCCGACCTCGACCGGGGAGCTGTTTTTT	CASSLPTSTGELFF
NA	NA	14	TRBV6-1	TRBJ1-4	TGTGCCAGCAGTGACCGGGACAAAAATGAAAAACTGTTTTTT	CASSDRDKNEKLFF
NA	NA	14	TRBV6-2/TRBV6-3	TRBJ1-5	TGTGCCAGCAGTTACGTCCAGGCCCTGGAGCCCCAGCATTTT	CASSYVQALEPQHF
NA	NA	13	TRBV5-6	TRBJ1-1	TGTGCCAGCAGCCCGGGACAGAACACTGAAGCTTTCTTT	CASSPGQNTEAFF
NA	NA	15	TRBV3-1/TRBV3-2	TRBJ1-3	TGTGCCAGCAGCCAGACGTCGAGCTCTGGAAACACCATATATTTT	CASSQTSSSGNTIYF
NA	TRBD2	16	TRBV9	TRBJ2-3	TGTGCCAGCAGCGGGACTAGCGGGGGACGCCCAGATACGCAGTATTTT	CASSGTSGGRPDTQYF
NA	TRBD1	15	TRBV7-2	TRBJ2-7	TGTGCCAGCAGCTTAAGTCAGGGGGCGAGCTACGAGCAGTACTTC	CASSLSQGASYEQYF
NA	NA	15	TRBV6-1	TRBJ1-5	TGTGCCAGCAGTGAAGGGTTAGGCGGGAATTTGGCCCAGCATTTT	CASSEGLGGNLAQHF
NA	TRBD2	21	TRBV27	TRBJ2-1	TGTGCCAGCAGTCTAAATTCGTGGACTAGCGGGGGGGCCAAGTCCTACAATGAGCAGTTCTTC	CASSLNSWTSGGAKSYNEQFF
NA	TRBD1	15	TRBV30	TRBJ1-5	TGTGCCTGGAGTGTGGGACAGGGGGGGATTCAGCCCCAGCATTTT	CAWSVGQGGIQPQHF
NA	NA	15	TRBV18	TRBJ2-5	TGTGCCAGCTCACCACTAAATGGGGTCGGAGAGACCCAGTACTTC	CASSPLNGVGETQYF
NA	NA	15	TRBV6-5	TRBJ1-5	TGTGCCAGCAGTATGACAACAGGGCCGAATCAGCCCCAGCATTTT	CASSMTTGPNQPQHF
NA	NA	17	TRBV5-4	TRBJ2-5	TGTGCCAGCAGCTTGGCGGGGCGGAGGGGAGACCAAGAGACCCAGTACTTC	CASSLAGRRGDQETQYF
NA	TRBD1	22	TRBV7-2	TRBJ1-6	TGTGCCAGCAGCTTAGCAAGAGGAGGCAGGGGGGAGTTAAGCTCCTATAATTCACCCCTCCACTTT	CASSLARGGRGELSSYNSPLHF
NA	NA	15	TRBV11-2	TRBJ2-7	TGTGCCAGCAGCTTAGGGGTCGTGGGGATCAACGAGCAGTACTTC	CASSLGVVGINEQYF
NA	NA	13	TRBV27	TRBJ2-7	TGTGCCAGCAGTTTCGACGGCTCCTACGAGCAGTACTTC	CASSFDGSYEQYF
NA	NA	14	TRBV27	TRBJ1-5	TGTGCCAGCAGTTTATTTAGAGGCAATCAGCCCCAGCATTTT	CASSLFRGNQPQHF
NA	NA	14	TRBV4-1	TRBJ1-2	TGCGCCAGCAGCCAAGAATTGGAGCCATATGGCTACACCTTC	CASSQELEPYGYTF
NA	NA	12	TRBV25-1	TRBJ1-2	TGTGCCAGCAGTGCGTATGGAGGCGGCTACACCTTC	CASSAYGGGYTF
NA	NA	14	TRBV9	TRBJ1-1	TGTGCCAGCAGCGTAGATGTGGGTTACACTGAAGCTTTCTTT	CASSVDVGYTEAFF
NA	TRBD2	18	TRBV4-3	TRBJ2-2	TGCGCCAGCAGCCAAGATTCCCCCAGCGGGGGTTGGACCGGGGAGCTGTTTTTT	CASSQDSPSGGWTGELFF
NA	TRBD2	15	TRBV7-9	TRBJ2-1	TGTGCCAGCAGCGCCCAGCGGGGGGCCCACAATGAGCAGTTCTTC	CASSAQRGAHNEQFF
once	TRBD1	16	TRBV7-2	TRBJ2-7	TGTGCCAGCAGCTTAGTAGGGGGACAGGGGCAATACGAGCAGTACTTC	CASSLVGGQGQYEQYF
NA	TRBD1	14	TRBV6-2/TRBV6-3	TRBJ2-5	TGTGCCAGCAGCCTCAGGGGGTTGGGACAGACCCAGTACTTC	CASSLRGLGQTQYF
once	NA	16	TRBV19	TRBJ1-6	TGTGCCAGTAGTATTCGACAGGACTACTATAATTCACCCCTCCACTTT	CASSIRQDYYNSPLHF
NA	NA	16	TRBV4-1	TRBJ1-5	TGCGCCAGCAGCCAAGATGGGTACGGGGTCGGACAGCCCCAGCATTTT	CASSQDGYGVGQPQHF
NA	TRBD1	14	TRBV28	TRBJ1-3	TGTGCCAGCAGTAACAGGGGATCTGGAAACACCATATATTTT	CASSNRGSGNTIYF
NA	NA	13	TRBV28	TRBJ1-2	TGTGCCAGCAGTTTAGGACAGCTCTATGGCTACACCTTC	CASSLGQLYGYTF
NA	NA	13	TRBV5-1	TRBJ2-5	TGCGCCAGCAGCTTGCCACCCCAGGTGACCCAGTACTTC	CASSLPPQVTQYF
NA	TRBD2	15	TRBV7-2	TRBJ2-3	TGTGCCAGCAGCCGGACTAGCGGGGTTACAGATACGCAGTATTTT	CASSRTSGVTDTQYF
NA	TRBD2	17	TRBV6-2/TRBV6-3	TRBJ2-3	TGTGCCAGCAGTTACCTGGGCCTAGCGGGGGCCACAGATACGCAGTATTTT	CASSYLGLAGATDTQYF
NA	NA	14	TRBV29-1	TRBJ2-3	TGCAGCGCTGGACCGGGAGAATTCACAGATACGCAGTATTTT	CSAGPGEFTDTQYF
NA	NA	14	TRBV9	TRBJ1-5	TGTGCCAGCAGCGTAGGGCCCGGGGGTCAGCCCCAGCATTTT	CASSVGPGGQPQHF
NA	NA	13	TRBV28	TRBJ1-1	TGTGCCACCAAAACAAGGATAAACACTGAAGCTTTCTTT	CATKTRINTEAFF
NA	NA	16	TRBV7-9	TRBJ2-5	TGTGCCAGCAGCTTCGTCGGACAGGGAGGGAGGGAGACCCAGTACTTC	CASSFVGQGGRETQYF
NA	TRBD2	13	TRBV28	TRBJ2-7	TGTGCCAGTCAGCGGGGGGGCTCCTACGAGCAGTACTTC	CASQRGGSYEQYF
NA	NA	13	TRBV12-3/TRBV12-4	TRBJ1-5	TGTGCCAGCAGTTTAAGCGTGAATCAGCCCCAGCATTTT	CASSLSVNQPQHF
NA	TRBD1	18	TRBV11-2	TRBJ1-1	TGTGCCAGCAGCCCGCTCAGGGGGGACAGGGGGCAAGTAGCTGAAGCTTTCTTT	CASSPLRGDRGQVAEAFF
NA	NA	14	TRBV28	TRBJ2-2	TGTGCCAGCAGTTTAACGGGGAGCACCGGGGAGCTGTTTTTT	CASSLTGSTGELFF
NA	NA	16	TRBV10-3	TRBJ2-1	TGTGCCATAAGGCCCACAGGGGGGGCCTCAAACAATGAGCAGTTCTTC	CAIRPTGGASNNEQFF
NA	NA	15	TRBV9	TRBJ1-3	TGTGCCAGCAGCGTAGGAGGGGGCTCTGGAAACACCATATATTTT	CASSVGGGSGNTIYF
NA	NA	13	TRBV7-9	TRBJ2-7	TGTGCCAGCAGCTTGTCCGGGAACTACGAGCAGTACTTC	CASSLSGNYEQYF
NA	NA	15	TRBV5-6	TRBJ2-5	TGTGCCAGCAGCCCCATAACCCAGGGGTGGGAGACCCAGTACTTC	CASSPITQGWETQYF